Presented here are 25 T cell receptor beta chains from one specimen sequenced in a study of response to subunit inactivated influenza vaccine. MiXCR was run by TCRdb on the RT-PCR reads, yielding one entry per CDR3 protein. The table records under 750,000 distinct CDR3 sequences, 10% to 15% of them present only once. The sequenced sample was PBMCs from blood, obtained on the day of vaccination. The receptors derive from a man aged 50 to 60 who received an inactivated influenza vaccine.

In its sample, this clonotype was seen a few times. CDR3 residues: CSVEVFRQTQETQYF. The CDR3 coding sequence is TGCAGCGTTGAAGTCTTTCGACAGACACAAGAGACCCAGTACTTC. The genes are TRBV29-1 and TRBJ2-5; D perhaps matches TRBD1 (5 bases). With 1 base removed from V and 2 bases from J, the gap between germline ends came to 14 bases. Germline values: CDR1 SQVTM, CDR2 ANQGSEA. The CDR3 is made up of 15 amino acids.

The J gene is TRBJ2-3, the V gene TRBV27, with D perhaps TRBD1 (6 bases). This CDR3 comprises 15 residues. CDR1 and CDR2 (germline): MNHEY, SMNVEV (reference sequence). V was trimmed by 8 bases and J by 4 bases, leaving 19 bases between them. Here the CDR3 reads CASAKEGDHPDTQYF. As DNA, the CDR3 is TGTGCCAGCGCGAAAGAGGGGGATCACCCAGATACGCAGTATTTT.

The chain is built from TRBV7-8 and TRBJ2-7; 10 bases fit TRBD1. The CDR3 spans 15 residues. Germline trimming cut 1 base from V and 6 bases from J; bases unmatched to any gene: 6. Germline CDR1 SGHVS, CDR2 FQNEAQ. CDR3: CASSLGTGTGVEQYF. Here the CDR3 DNA reads TGTGCCAGCAGCTTAGGAACCGGGACAGGGGTCGAGCAGTACTTC.

The rearrangement joins TRBV3-1 to TRBJ2-3, with D uncertain. The CDR3 extends over 15 amino acids. Germline V gene data show CDR1 as LGHDT and CDR2 as YNNKEL (reference sequence). V was pared by 1 base and J by 2 bases, with 10 bases between. CDR3 sequence reads: CASSQVWAFTDTQYF. The CDR3 nucleotides are TGTGCCAGCAGCCAAGTTTGGGCCTTCACAGATACGCAGTATTTT.

This clonotype has ten or more counts. The CDR3 here is CASSSREAGELFF. The CDR3 coding sequence is TGTGCCAGCAGCTCCAGAGAGGCCGGGGAGCTGTTTTTT. The chain couples TRBV7-7 to TRBJ2-2; D is uncertain. The CDR3 runs to 13 residues. V was trimmed by 4 bases and J by 6 bases, leaving 9 bases between them. The germline CDR1 and CDR2 sequences are SSHAT and FNYEAQ (reference sequence).

This clonotype has only a few counts. This chain links TRBV6-2 or TRBV6-3 with TRBJ2-3; TRBD2 matches 7 bases. After removal of 8 bases from V and 4 bases from J, the junction contained 9 bases not matched to a gene. Germline CDR1 and CDR2: MNHEY and SVGEGT. This CDR3 contains 14 residues. The CDR3 nucleotides read TGTGCCAGCCTACCTCGGGGAGGGGCAGATACGCAGTATTTT. Amino acid sequence: CASLPRGGADTQYF.

This clonotype has a handful of counts. This chain links TRBV28 with TRBJ2-7, with D possibly being TRBD2 (5 bases). Trimming cost V 4 bases and J 3 bases, with 16 bases left between them. The CDR3 totals 15 residues. Germline-derived CDR1 and CDR2 are MDHEN and SYDVKM. The CDR3 region is CASSSGGGVDYEQYF. CDR3 coding DNA: TGTGCCAGCAGTTCCGGTGGAGGAGTCGACTACGAGCAGTACTTC. The full variable domain, rest sourced from reference TRBV28 and TRBJ2-7, is DVKVTQSSRYLVKRTGEKVFLECVQDMDHENMFWYRQDPGLGLRLIYFSYDVKMKEKGDIPEGYSVSREKKERFSLILESASTNQTSMYLCASSSGGGVDYEQYFGPGTRLTVT.

The rearrangement links TRBV2 to TRBJ2-7; D might be TRBD1 or TRBD2, each matching 5 bases. Per the germline V gene, CDR1 is SNHLY and CDR2 is FYNNEI. The length of the CDR3 is 15 residues. V lost 7 bases to trimming and J lost 2 bases, with 18 bases between them. In DNA, the CDR3 is TGTGCCAGCACCGCCGAAATGGGGACGCCCTACGAGCAGTACTTC. Residues: CASTAEMGTPYEQYF.

The chain recombines TRBV6-4 with TRBJ2-7; D ambiguous. Germline-derived CDR1 and CDR2 are MRHNA and SNTAGT. Trimming pared 10 bases from V and 7 bases from J, leaving 14 bases between. There are 11 residues in the CDR3. The CDR3 region is CAISALEEQYF. DNA of the CDR3: TGTGCCATCAGCGCCCTCGAGGAGCAGTACTTC.

This clonotype was detected a few times. V gene TRBV29-1 combines with J gene TRBJ1-3; 9 bases map to TRBD1. V lost 0 bases, J lost 4 bases, and 4 bases stayed unmatched. From germline, CDR1 is SQVTM and CDR2 ANQGSEA. The CDR3 is 15 amino acids. CDR3 nucleotide sequence: TGCAGCGTTGAAGACGACAGGGGGTCCGGAAACACCATATATTTT. Protein: CSVEDDRGSGNTIYF.

The chain recombines TRBV5-1 with TRBJ2-1; 7 bases map to TRBD2. CDR3 length: 16 amino acids. Germline V gene lookup returns CDR1 SGHRS and CDR2 YFSETQ. Trimming took 2 bases from V and 0 from J; bases not matched to a gene: 5. CDR3 in DNA: TGCGCCAGCAGCTTACGGCGGGGGACCTCCTACAATGAGCAGTTCTTC. Protein sequence: CASSLRRGTSYNEQFF.

There are a few counts of this clonotype. J is TRBJ1-2 and V is TRBV29-1, with D possibly matching TRBD1 (5 bases). Germline V CDR1 and CDR2: SQVTM, ANQGSEA. The V end lost 4 bases, the J end lost 4 bases, and 16 bases lay between the germline ends. There are 14 residues in the CDR3. The CDR3 reads CSVARTTAGYGYTF. In nucleotides, the CDR3 is TGCAGCGTTGCGAGGACAACCGCGGGCTATGGCTACACCTTC.

This clonotype was recorded many times. This sequence joins TRBV4-2 and TRBJ2-2; TRBD2 matches 7 bases. This CDR3 contains 17 residues. Germline values: CDR1 LGHNA, CDR2 YNFKEQ. V was pared by 1 base and J by 6 bases, with 11 bases of the junction left unmatched. The DNA of the CDR3 is TGTGCCAGCAGCCAAGGTCCCGCGGGGGTCGGAGCCGGGGAGCTGTTTTTT. Its translation is CASSQGPAGVGAGELFF.

The chain links TRBV6-5 to TRBJ2-5; D is possibly TRBD1 or TRBD2 (5 bases each). This CDR3 is 12 amino acids long. Between the trimmed V and J ends, which lost 0 bases and 9 bases, there was a span of 8 bases. CDR1 MNHEY and CDR2 SVGAGI come from the germline V gene. CDR3: CASSYSGAAQYF. The CDR3 coding sequence is TGTGCCAGCAGTTACTCCGGGGCGGCCCAGTACTTC.

V gene TRBV7-3 combines with J gene TRBJ2-3, with TRBD1 matching 9 bases. The germline V gene has CDR1 SGHTA and CDR2 FQGTGA. The CDR3 is made up of 15 amino acids. With 5 bases clipped from V and 2 bases from J, the junction kept 5 bases outside the gene matches. The CDR3 DNA sequence: TGTGCCAGCAGCGCCACAGGGGGCATCACAGATACGCAGTATTTT. This codes for CASSATGGITDTQYF.

In nucleotides, the CDR3 is TGTGCCAGCAGTTACTGGGGCAGGGAGGGTTACAATGAGCAGTTCTTC. Residues: CASSYWGREGYNEQFF. The gene calls are TRBV6-2 or TRBV6-3 and TRBJ2-1; the match to TRBD2 covers 7 bases. The CDR3 runs to 16 residues. Germline trimming cut 1 base from V and 4 bases from J; bases unmatched to any gene: 7. CDR1 is MNHEY and CDR2 is SVGEGT in the germline V gene.

This clonotype was observed many times. Relative to the germline gene, one junction end is altered; a read error may explain this. V is TRBV7-2 and J is TRBJ2-3; 11 bases map to TRBD2. Per the germline V gene, CDR1 is SGHTA and CDR2 is FQGNSA. The CDR3 is 17 amino acids. This CDR3 is CASSLAFSGREADTQYF. The DNA for the CDR3 is TGTGCCAGCAGTTTAGCCTTTAGCGGGAGGGAGGCAGATACGCAGTATTTT.

This clonotype was detected a few times. The genes are TRBV7-9 and TRBJ2-7; D call uncertain. Trimming took 3 bases from V and 2 from J, leaving 11 bases between them. CDR1 is SEHNR, CDR2 FQNEAQ, per germline (reference sequence). The length of the CDR3 is 14 residues. The DNA of the CDR3 is TGTGCCAGCAGCTTGCCCTCAAGCCCCTACGAGCAGTACTTC. Protein product: CASSLPSSPYEQYF.

In the case of this clonotype: The junction shows a germline mismatch at one end, possibly a read error. The chain uses TRBV18 and TRBJ2-7; 7 nucleotides match TRBD1. In germline, CDR1 is KGHSH, CDR2 LQKENI. This CDR3 contains 14 residues. In DNA, the CDR3 is TGTGCCAGCTCAGCACCGGGACAGACCTACGAGCAGTACTTC. Translation: CASSAPGQTYEQYF.

This clonotype was counted a few times. This chain uses TRBV9 with TRBJ2-1; 16 bases fit TRBD2. CDR3 length: 20 residues. After removal of 0 bases from V and 1 base from J, the junction contained 7 bases not matched to a gene. Germline CDR1 SGDLS, CDR2 YYNGEE. The CDR3 spells CASSVEGLAGGRRSYNEQFF. CDR3 coding DNA: TGTGCCAGCAGCGTAGAGGGACTAGCGGGAGGGCGGAGGTCCTACAATGAGCAGTTCTTC.

This clonotype came up many times. The rearrangement uses TRBV24-1 and TRBJ2-1, with 8 nucleotides matching TRBD1. V shed 0 bases, J shed 8 bases, and the junction held 5 bases outside the gene matches. Germline V CDR1 and CDR2: KGHDR, SFDVKD. The CDR3 covers 15 residues. CDR3 region: CATSDLVQGADEQFF. The DNA for the CDR3 is TGTGCCACCAGTGATTTGGTTCAGGGGGCCGATGAGCAGTTCTTC.

The chain has TRBV7-2 and TRBJ2-1, with unresolved D. The germline V gene has CDR1 SGHTA and CDR2 FQGNSA. The V and J ends lost 4 bases and 4 bases respectively, with 17 bases between them. The CDR3 loop spans 16 amino acids. The CDR3 nucleotides are TGTGCCAGCAGCTCAGACCTTCGAATACCTTACAATGAGCAGTTCTTC. It yields the protein CASSSDLRIPYNEQFF. Supplemented by reference TRBV7-2 and TRBJ2-1, the full variable domain reads GAGVSQSPSNKVTEKGKDVELRCDPISGHTALYWYRQSLGQGLEFLIYFQGNSAPDKSGLPSDRFSAERTGGSVSTLTIQRTQQEDSAVYLCASSSDLRIPYNEQFFGPGTRLTVL.

This clonotype turned up a few times. A junction boundary mismatches the germline segment, possibly from a read error. The chain recombines TRBV7-3 with TRBJ2-7; 9 positions match TRBD1. This CDR3 has 15 residues. The germline gives CDR1 SGHTA, CDR2 FQGTGA. The CDR3 bases are TGTGCCAGCAGCATAACAGGGGGCCCCTCCTACGAGCAGTACTTC. It encodes CASSITGGPSYEQYF.

This chain joins TRBV12-3 or TRBV12-4 and TRBJ1-2; 7 bases fit TRBD1. This CDR3 contains 13 residues. The V segment lost 2 bases and the J segment 7 bases; nucleotides outside the gene matches: 4. CDR3 sequence: CASSLRTGIGYTF. CDR3 in DNA: TGTGCCAGCAGTTTAAGGACAGGCATTGGCTACACCTTC.

There are a few counts of this clonotype. CDR3 nucleotide sequence: TGCGCCAGCAGCTTGGTTGCAGGGACGCTAGATACGCAGTATTTT. It yields the protein CASSLVAGTLDTQYF. The chain has TRBV5-1 and TRBJ2-3; D might be TRBD1 or TRBD2, each matching 5 bases. Trimming pared 0 bases from V and 5 bases from J, leaving 13 bases between. The CDR3 sequence is 15 residues long. Germline values: CDR1 SGHRS, CDR2 YFSETQ.